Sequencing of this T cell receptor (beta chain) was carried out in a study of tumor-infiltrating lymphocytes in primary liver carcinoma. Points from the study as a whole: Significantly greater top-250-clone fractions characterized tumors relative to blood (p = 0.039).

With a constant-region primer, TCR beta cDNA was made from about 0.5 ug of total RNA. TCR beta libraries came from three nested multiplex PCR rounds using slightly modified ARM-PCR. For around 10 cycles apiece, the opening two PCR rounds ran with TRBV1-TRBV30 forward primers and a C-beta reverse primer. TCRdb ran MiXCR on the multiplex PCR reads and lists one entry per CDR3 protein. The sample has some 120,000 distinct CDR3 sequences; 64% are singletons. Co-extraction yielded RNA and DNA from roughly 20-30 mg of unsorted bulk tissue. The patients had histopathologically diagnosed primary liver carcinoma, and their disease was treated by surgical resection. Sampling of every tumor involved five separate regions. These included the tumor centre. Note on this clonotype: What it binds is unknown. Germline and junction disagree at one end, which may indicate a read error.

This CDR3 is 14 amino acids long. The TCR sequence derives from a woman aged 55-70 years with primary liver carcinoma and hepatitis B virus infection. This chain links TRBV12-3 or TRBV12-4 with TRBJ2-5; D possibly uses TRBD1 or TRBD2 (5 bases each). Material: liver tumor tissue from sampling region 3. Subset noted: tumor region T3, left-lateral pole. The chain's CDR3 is CTSSYQGWGETHYF. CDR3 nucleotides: TGTACCAGCAGTTACCAGGGTTGGGGAGAGACCCACTACTTC.